The clone carrying this T cell receptor beta chain appeared once. Antigen specificity is unknown. The data derive from a study of neoadjuvant anti-PD-1 for oral cavity cancer. Study-level background: Around day 43, patients without progression received a fourth nivolumab dose before surgery. The study, taken as a whole, reports: Only a few patients per response group were TCR-analyzed; validation needed.

Here immunoSEQ multiplex PCR was the method, and the copy in TCRdb shows in-frame clones only, minus some. The table records tens of thousands of clones, roughly 80% of them present only once. These newly diagnosed stage II-IVA oral cavity squamous cell carcinoma patients had no prior systemic or radiation treatment. The patients had HPV-negative, locally advanced oral cavity squamous cell carcinoma. V was pared by 6 bases and J by 2 bases, with 11 bases between. CDR1 is MRHNA, CDR2 SNTAGT, per germline. This CDR3 is 14 amino acids long. The sequences come from PBMCs, collected before nivolumab (anti-PD-1) treatment. The chain employs TRBV6-4 and TRBJ1-5, with D perhaps TRBD1 (5 bases). The TCR comes from a person between 35 and 79 years old with oral cavity squamous cell carcinoma. CDR3 protein: CASSRVPGNQPQHF. For the CDR3, the DNA is TGTGCCAGCAGCAGGGTTCCTGGCAATCAGCCCCAGCATTTT.